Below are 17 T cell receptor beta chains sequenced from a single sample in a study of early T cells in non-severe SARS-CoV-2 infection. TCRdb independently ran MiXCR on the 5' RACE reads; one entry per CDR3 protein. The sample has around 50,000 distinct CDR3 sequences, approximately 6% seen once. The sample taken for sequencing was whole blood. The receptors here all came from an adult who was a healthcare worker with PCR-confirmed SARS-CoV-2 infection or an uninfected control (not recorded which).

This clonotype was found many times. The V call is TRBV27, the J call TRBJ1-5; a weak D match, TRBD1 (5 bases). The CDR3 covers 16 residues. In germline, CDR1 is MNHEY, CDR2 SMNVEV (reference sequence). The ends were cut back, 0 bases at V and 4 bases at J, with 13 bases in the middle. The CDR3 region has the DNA TGTGCCAGCAGTTTATCGGGGGACGGTCGGAATCAGCCCCAGCATTTT. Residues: CASSLSGDGRNQPQHF.

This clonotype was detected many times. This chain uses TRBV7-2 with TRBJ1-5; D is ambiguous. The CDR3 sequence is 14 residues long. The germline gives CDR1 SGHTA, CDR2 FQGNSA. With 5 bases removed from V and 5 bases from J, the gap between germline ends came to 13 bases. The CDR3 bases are TGTGCCAGCAGCCCATTCAGCCCCCATCAGCCCCAGCATTTT. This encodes CASSPFSPHQPQHF.

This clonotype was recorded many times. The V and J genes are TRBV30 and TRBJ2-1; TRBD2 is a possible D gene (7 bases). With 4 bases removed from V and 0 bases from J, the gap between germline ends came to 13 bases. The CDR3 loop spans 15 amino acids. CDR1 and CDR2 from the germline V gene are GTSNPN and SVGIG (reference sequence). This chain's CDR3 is CAWTRGASSYNEQFF. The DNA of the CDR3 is TGTGCCTGGACCCGGGGGGCGAGCTCCTACAATGAGCAGTTCTTC.

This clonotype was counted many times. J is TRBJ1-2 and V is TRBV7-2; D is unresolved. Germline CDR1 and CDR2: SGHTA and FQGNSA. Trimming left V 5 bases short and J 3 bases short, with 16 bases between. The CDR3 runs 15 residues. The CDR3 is CASSTDWGSDYGYTF. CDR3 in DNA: TGTGCCAGCAGCACGGACTGGGGATCGGACTATGGCTACACCTTC.

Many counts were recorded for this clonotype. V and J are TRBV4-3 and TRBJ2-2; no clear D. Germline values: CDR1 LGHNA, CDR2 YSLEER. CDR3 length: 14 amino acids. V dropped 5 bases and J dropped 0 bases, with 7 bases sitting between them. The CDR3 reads CASSNLPNTGELFF. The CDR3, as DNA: TGCGCCAGCAGCAATCTTCCGAACACCGGGGAGCTGTTTTTT.

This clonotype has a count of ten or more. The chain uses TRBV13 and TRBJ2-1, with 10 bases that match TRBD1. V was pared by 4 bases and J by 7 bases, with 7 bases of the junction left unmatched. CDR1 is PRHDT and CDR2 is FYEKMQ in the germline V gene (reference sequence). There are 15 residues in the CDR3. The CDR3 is CASSSRDRGENEQFF. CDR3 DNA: TGTGCCAGCAGCTCCCGGGACAGGGGTGAAAATGAGCAGTTCTTC.

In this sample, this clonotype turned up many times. This CDR3 is CASSYEGFTDTQYF. DNA for the CDR3: TGTGCCAGCAGTTACGAGGGGTTCACAGATACGCAGTATTTT. The V call is TRBV6-2 or TRBV6-3, the J call TRBJ2-3; D is possibly TRBD1 or TRBD2 (5 bases each). V was clipped by 2 bases and J by 2 bases, with 8 bases between them. In germline, CDR1 is MNHEY, CDR2 SVGEGT. The CDR3 covers 14 residues.

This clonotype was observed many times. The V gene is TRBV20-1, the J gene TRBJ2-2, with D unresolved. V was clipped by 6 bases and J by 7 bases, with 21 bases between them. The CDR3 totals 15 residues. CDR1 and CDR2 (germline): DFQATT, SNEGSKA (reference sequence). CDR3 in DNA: TGCAGTGCCCTTAAGAGGACCCCGACGGGCGGGGAGCTGTTTTTT. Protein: CSALKRTPTGGELFF.

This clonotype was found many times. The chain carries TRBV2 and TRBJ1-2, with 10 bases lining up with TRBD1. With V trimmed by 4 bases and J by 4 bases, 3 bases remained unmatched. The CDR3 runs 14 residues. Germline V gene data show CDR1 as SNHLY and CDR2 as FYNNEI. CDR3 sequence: CASSVWDRGYGYTF. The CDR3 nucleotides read TGTGCCAGCAGTGTGTGGGACAGGGGCTATGGCTACACCTTC.

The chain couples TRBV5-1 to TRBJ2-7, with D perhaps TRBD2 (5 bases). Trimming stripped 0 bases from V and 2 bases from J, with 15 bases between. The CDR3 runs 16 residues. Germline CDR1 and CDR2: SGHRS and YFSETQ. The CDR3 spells CASSLAMGGQPYEQYF. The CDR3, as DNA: TGCGCCAGCAGCTTGGCCATGGGCGGGCAACCCTACGAGCAGTACTTC.

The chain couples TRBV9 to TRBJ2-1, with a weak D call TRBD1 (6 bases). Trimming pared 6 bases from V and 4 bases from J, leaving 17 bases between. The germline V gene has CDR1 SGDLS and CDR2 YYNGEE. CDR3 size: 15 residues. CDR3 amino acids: CASTPGQGRYNEQFF. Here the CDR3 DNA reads TGTGCCAGCACCCCGGGCCAGGGGCGATACAATGAGCAGTTCTTC.

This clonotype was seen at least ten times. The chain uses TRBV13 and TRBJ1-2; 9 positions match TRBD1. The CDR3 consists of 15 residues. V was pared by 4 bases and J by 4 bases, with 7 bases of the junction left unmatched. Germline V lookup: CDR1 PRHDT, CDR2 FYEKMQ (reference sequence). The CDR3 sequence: CASSSSGTGSYGYTF. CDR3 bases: TGTGCCAGCAGCTCATCCGGGACAGGGAGCTATGGCTACACCTTC.

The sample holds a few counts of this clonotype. The CDR3 loop reads CASSVGVGSYEQYF. The CDR3 region has the DNA TGTGCCAGCAGCGTAGGGGTGGGCTCCTACGAGCAGTACTTC. The chain has TRBV9 and TRBJ2-7; D is unclear. Germline V gives CDR1 SGDLS, CDR2 YYNGEE. This CDR3 has 14 amino acids. Trimming cost V 0 bases and J 0 bases, with 7 bases left between them.

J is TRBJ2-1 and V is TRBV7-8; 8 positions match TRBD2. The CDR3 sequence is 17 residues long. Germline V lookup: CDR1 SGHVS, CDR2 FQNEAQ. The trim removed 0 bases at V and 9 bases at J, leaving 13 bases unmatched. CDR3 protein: CASSLASGAGAPSEQFF. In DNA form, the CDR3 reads TGTGCCAGCAGCTTAGCGTCGGGAGCGGGGGCTCCGTCTGAGCAGTTCTTC. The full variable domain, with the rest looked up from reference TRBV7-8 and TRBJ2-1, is GAGVSQSPRYKVAKRGQDVALRCDPISGHVSLFWYQQALGQGPEFLTYFQNEAQLDKSGLPSDRFFAERPEGSVSTLKIQRTQQEDSAVYLCASSLASGAGAPSEQFFGPGTRLTVL.

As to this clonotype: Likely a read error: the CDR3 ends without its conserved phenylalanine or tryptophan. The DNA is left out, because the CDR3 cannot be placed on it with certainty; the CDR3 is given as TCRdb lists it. The CDR3 reads CASSLAEQSQERV. This chain joins TRBV7-9 and TRBJ2-3; TRBD2 is the table's D call and was not checked against the DNA. The CDR3 is 13 residues long, counting both termini. Germline V gene data show CDR1 as SEHNR and CDR2 as FQNEAQ (reference sequence).

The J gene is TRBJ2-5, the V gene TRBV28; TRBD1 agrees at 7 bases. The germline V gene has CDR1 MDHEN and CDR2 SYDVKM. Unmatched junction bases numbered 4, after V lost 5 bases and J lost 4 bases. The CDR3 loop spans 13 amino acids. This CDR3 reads CASSDRVRETQYF. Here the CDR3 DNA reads TGTGCCAGCAGTGACAGGGTACGAGAGACCCAGTACTTC. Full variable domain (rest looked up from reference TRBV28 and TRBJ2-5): DVKVTQSSRYLVKRTGEKVFLECVQDMDHENMFWYRQDPGLGLRLIYFSYDVKMKEKGDIPEGYSVSREKKERFSLILESASTNQTSMYLCASSDRVRETQYFGPGTRLLVL.

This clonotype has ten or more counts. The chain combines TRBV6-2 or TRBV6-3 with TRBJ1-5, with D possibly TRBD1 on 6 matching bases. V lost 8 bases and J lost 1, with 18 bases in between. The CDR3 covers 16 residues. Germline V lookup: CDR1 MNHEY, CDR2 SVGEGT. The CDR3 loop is CASGGGGGRSNQPQHF. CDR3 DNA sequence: TGTGCCAGCGGTGGCGGGGGCGGACGGAGCAATCAGCCCCAGCATTTT.